This is a list of T cell receptor beta chains from one sample in a study of beta chain features in type 1 diabetes. TCRdb keeps only in-frame clones here, not all; method: immunoSEQ multiplex PCR. The repertoire has about 620,000 clones, 15% to 18% of them found once; the top ten carry approximately 0.087%. The sequencing sample was made of naive CD4+ T cells from blood. The receptors shown here come from a man aged 18 to 30 in good health. Both conserved end residues are part of each CDR3. The D gene is left open where the match is weak. Clone size is not always given. Where it is, it says once, few, many or a class for expanded clones.

j_call cdr3_length v_call clone_size d_call cdr3_aa cdr3_nt
TRBJ2-3 10 TRBV23-1 many - CASSTDTQYF TGCGCCAGCAGTACAGATACGCAGTATTTT
TRBJ2-3 15 TRBV5-4 - TRBD1 CASSYGQGGADTQYF TGTGCCAGCAGCTACGGACAGGGGGGTGCAGATACGCAGTATTTT
TRBJ2-7 12 TRBV5-4 - - CASSLVGLEQYF TGTGCCAGCAGCTTGGTGGGGTTGGAGCAGTACTTC
TRBJ2-5 17 TRBV4-2 - TRBD2 CASSQVRFRGGLETQYF TGTGCCAGCAGCCAAGTTCGGTTTCGGGGGGGCCTGGAGACCCAGTACTTC
TRBJ2-7 13 TRBV7-3 few - CASSLTLDREQYF TGTGCCAGCAGCTTAACTCTCGACCGCGAGCAGTACTTC
TRBJ2-5 12 TRBV2 - - CASTRQRETQYF TGTGCCAGCACCAGACAGCGAGAGACCCAGTACTTC
TRBJ1-5 16 TRBV21-1 - - CASSKSSGQGNQPQHF TGTGCCAGCAGCAAAAGTTCGGGGCAGGGCAATCAGCCCCAGCATTTT
TRBJ2-7 14 TRBV2 - - CASMRLGALSEQYF TGTGCCAGCATGCGTCTTGGGGCGTTGAGCGAGCAGTACTTC
TRBJ1-1 14 TRBV5-1 - - CASSSERIDTEAFF TGCGCCAGCAGCTCCGAGCGGATAGACACTGAAGCTTTCTTT
TRBJ2-7 15 TRBV7-2 few - CASSLNLEAAYEQYF TGTGCCAGCAGCTTAAATTTAGAGGCCGCCTACGAGCAGTACTTC